These 15 T cell receptor beta chains came from one sample sequenced in a study of beta chain features in type 1 diabetes (dated by TCRdb to between 2018 and 2020). The research as a whole found: In all four CD4+ subsets, TCRB CDR3 length was moderately but significantly shorter in type 1 diabetes patients.

No antigens are known for them. To prepare the library, the immunoSEQ multiplex PCR assay was applied. The High Capacity cDNA Reverse Transcription Kit was used to reverse transcribe all of the isolated RNA, meaning that expressed TCRB transcripts were what got sequenced. This is the immuneACCESS table as TCRdb keeps it, with only in-frame sequences that have V and J called. A part of the clones is gone; compared with another copy, unresolved V genes explain less than half, and the rest is unexplained. This sample has roughly 350,000 clones in its table, and around 10% of those were observed once. Clones ranked in the top ten supply about 0.64% of the sample. The sequencing input was central memory CD4+ T cells from blood. The source of these receptors is a man aged 30-40 years with type 1 diabetes.

This clone was counted a few times. The genes are TRBV19 and TRBJ1-1; unclear D gene. The CDR3 is 11 residues long. Germline CDR1 and CDR2: LNHDA and SQIVND (reference sequence). Trimming removed 3 bases from V and 11 bases from J, with 10 bases in between. Written as DNA, the CDR3 is TGTGCCAGTAGTATTTGGAGACGCGCTTTCTTT. Translation: CASSIWRRAFF.

This clone was counted a few times. The chain has TRBV2 and TRBJ1-4; D is possibly TRBD1 (5 bases). With 0 bases removed from V and 4 bases from J, the gap between germline ends came to 9 bases. This CDR3 contains 15 residues. CDR1 and CDR2 (germline): SNHLY, FYNNEI. In nucleotides, the CDR3 is TGTGCCAGCAGTGAAGCGGGACCGAGTAATGAAAAACTGTTTTTT. The encoded protein is CASSEAGPSNEKLFF.

This clone was observed a handful of times. The V and J genes are TRBV19 and TRBJ2-1; tentatively, D is TRBD2 (5 bases). The germline gives CDR1 LNHDA, CDR2 SQIVND (reference sequence). Trimming removed 10 bases at V and 5 bases at J, with 15 bases between. The CDR3 has 13 residues. In nucleotides, the CDR3 is TGTGCCACCCAGCGAACTAGAAACAATGAGCAGTTCTTC. This encodes CATQRTRNNEQFF.

This clone has just a few counts. Other DNA sequences from this sample encode an identical CDR3 as well. CDR3 region: CASSLLYEQYF. The CDR3 DNA follows: TGTGCCAGCAGTTTGTTGTACGAGCAGTACTTC. The chain has TRBV28 and TRBJ2-7; D gene ambiguous. The germline gives CDR1 MDHEN, CDR2 SYDVKM. The CDR3 totals 11 residues. V lost 3 bases and J 4 bases, leaving 4 bases between the germline ends.

A few counts support this clone. The chain couples TRBV2 to TRBJ1-5; TRBD1 might be the D (5 bases). The CDR3 loop spans 14 amino acids. Germline CDR1 reads SNHLY; CDR2 reads FYNNEI. V was trimmed by 7 bases and J by 9 bases, leaving 19 bases between them. The CDR3 nucleotides are TGTGCCAGCACCAACGAAGGGGCAGCCCGGCCCCAGCATTTT. Protein product: CASTNEGAARPQHF.

This clone has at least ten counts. V and J are TRBV30 and TRBJ1-1, with D uncertain. The length of the CDR3 is 15 residues. CDR1 and CDR2 from the germline V gene are GTSNPN and SVGIG (reference sequence). V lost 1 base, J lost 0 bases, and 12 bases lay in between. The CDR3 DNA is TGTGCCTGGAGTGCTTTTGGGTTAATGAACACTGAAGCTTTCTTT. Translated: CAWSAFGLMNTEAFF.

This sequence joins TRBV5-1 and TRBJ2-1, with TRBD2 matching over 11 bases. Germline trimming cut 4 bases from V and 6 bases from J; bases unmatched to any gene: 6. Germline-derived CDR1 and CDR2 are SGHRS and YFSETQ. The CDR3 is 15 amino acids. The CDR3 sequence: CASSLQGLAANEQFF. The DNA of the CDR3 is TGCGCCAGCAGCCTGCAGGGACTAGCGGCCAATGAGCAGTTCTTC.

The chain uses TRBV11-2 and TRBJ2-5; D is undetermined. Germline lookup yields CDR1 SGHAT and CDR2 FQNNGV. This CDR3 is 14 amino acids long. With 1 base removed from V and 5 bases from J, the gap between germline ends came to 11 bases. This CDR3 is CASSLASLGETQYF. The CDR3 region has the DNA TGTGCCAGCAGCTTAGCCAGTTTAGGGGAGACCCAGTACTTC. The complete variable domain, with remaining parts taken from reference TRBV11-2 and TRBJ2-5, reads EAGVAQSPRYKIIEKRQSVAFWCNPISGHATLYWYQQILGQGPKLLIQFQNNGVVDDSQLPKDRFSAERLKGVDSTLKIQPAKLEDSAVYLCASSLASLGETQYFGPGTRLLVL.

V gene TRBV7-2 combines with J gene TRBJ2-5; 14 positions match TRBD2. Germline V lookup: CDR1 SGHTA, CDR2 FQGNSA. This CDR3 has 16 residues. The junction had 4 bases not matched to a gene; V was cut back by 3 bases and J by 4 bases. CDR3 sequence (DNA): TGTGCCAGCAGCTTCCGAGGGACTAGCGGGGGAGAGACCCAGTACTTC. Protein: CASSFRGTSGGETQYF.

This clone occurred a few times. This chain connects TRBV4-3 to TRBJ2-2; D not resolved. Germline V CDR1 and CDR2: LGHNA, YSLEER. V gave up 2 bases and J gave up 3 bases, with 4 bases separating them. The CDR3 has 13 amino acids. In nucleotides, the CDR3 is TGCGCCAGCAGCCAAAGGGACACCGGGGAGCTGTTTTTT. Translating gives CASSQRDTGELFF.

This clone has just one count. This chain connects TRBV7-6 to TRBJ1-5; D call uncertain. This CDR3 contains 13 residues. The germline V gene encodes CDR1 SGHVS and CDR2 FNYEAQ. V lost 3 bases, J lost 7 bases, and 10 bases lay in between. Here the CDR3 reads CASSFEYGQPQHF. The CDR3 DNA reads TGTGCCAGCAGCTTCGAGTATGGCCAGCCCCAGCATTTT.

The V call is TRBV7-3, the J call TRBJ2-1; D is uncertain. The CDR3 has 14 amino acids. V was cut by 1 base and J by 4 bases, with 8 bases left in between. The germline V gene encodes CDR1 SGHTA and CDR2 FQGTGA. The CDR3 region has the DNA TGTGCCAGCAGCTTAAGAGCTGATTACAATGAGCAGTTCTTC. This codes for CASSLRADYNEQFF. The whole variable domain, remainder taken from reference TRBV7-3 and TRBJ2-1, is GAGVSQTPSNKVTEKGKYVELRCDPISGHTALYWYRQSLGQGPEFLIYFQGTGAADDSGLPNDRFFAVRPEGSVSTLKIQRTERGDSAVYLCASSLRADYNEQFFGPGTRLTVL.

The rearrangement links TRBV11-2 to TRBJ1-2; D remains ambiguous. V gave up 1 base and J gave up 5 bases, with 11 bases separating them. The CDR3 totals 14 residues. Per germline, CDR1 SGHAT and CDR2 FQNNGV. The CDR3 nucleotides read TGTGCCAGCAGCTTAGGAGGGAAAGGATATGGCTACACCTTC. Translation: CASSLGGKGYGYTF. The full variable domain, completed using reference TRBV11-2 and TRBJ1-2, is EAGVAQSPRYKIIEKRQSVAFWCNPISGHATLYWYQQILGQGPKLLIQFQNNGVVDDSQLPKDRFSAERLKGVDSTLKIQPAKLEDSAVYLCASSLGGKGYGYTFGSGTRLTVV.

To note about this clone: This sample also contains other DNA sequences that code for the same CDR3. This chain uses TRBV5-1 with TRBJ2-3; no firm D call. The ends were cut back, 3 bases at V and 6 bases at J, with 8 bases in the middle. Germline V gives CDR1 SGHRS, CDR2 YFSETQ. This CDR3 is built from 12 residues. CDR3 sequence (DNA): TGCGCCAGCAGCTCTTCTACCGATACGCAGTATTTT. Amino acids: CASSSSTDTQYF.

This clone came up a few times. The chain recombines TRBV14 with TRBJ2-1, with D tentatively TRBD1 (5 bases). V was pared by 1 base and J by 9 bases, with 10 bases between. The CDR3 covers 13 residues. Germline CDR1 is SGHDN and CDR2 is FVKESK. This CDR3 reads CASSQAQVSEQFF. The CDR3 DNA sequence: TGTGCCAGCAGCCAAGCACAGGTTAGTGAGCAGTTCTTC. The whole variable domain, remainder taken from reference TRBV14 and TRBJ2-1, is EAGVTQFPSHSVIEKGQTVTLRCDPISGHDNLYWYRRVMGKEIKFLLHFVKESKQDESGMPNNRFLAERTGGTYSTLKVQPAELEDSGVYFCASSQAQVSEQFFGPGTRLTVL.